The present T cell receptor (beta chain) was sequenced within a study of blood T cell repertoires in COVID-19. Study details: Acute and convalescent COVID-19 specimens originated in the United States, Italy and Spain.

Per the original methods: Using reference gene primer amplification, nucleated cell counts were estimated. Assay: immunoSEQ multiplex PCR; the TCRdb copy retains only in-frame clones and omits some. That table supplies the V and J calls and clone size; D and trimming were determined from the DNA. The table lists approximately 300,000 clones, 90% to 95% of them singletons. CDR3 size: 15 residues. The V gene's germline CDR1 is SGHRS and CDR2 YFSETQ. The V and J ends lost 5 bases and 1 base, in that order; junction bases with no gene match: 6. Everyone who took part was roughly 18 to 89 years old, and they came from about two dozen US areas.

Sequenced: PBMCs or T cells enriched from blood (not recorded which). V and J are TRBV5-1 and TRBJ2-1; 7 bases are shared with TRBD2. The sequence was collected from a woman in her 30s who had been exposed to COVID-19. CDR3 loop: CASRGWEGSYNEQFF. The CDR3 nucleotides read TGCGCCAGCAGAGGGTGGGAGGGGTCCTACAATGAGCAGTTCTTC.